The clone carrying this T cell receptor beta chain occurred once. The sample belongs to a study of blood T cell repertoires in COVID-19. Study context: Italy, Spain and the United States were the sources of the convalescent and acute COVID-19 samples. PBMCs, B-cell-depleted T cells, or T cells were the source of the cDNA or gDNA that made up the material.

V gave up 7 bases and J gave up 2 bases, with 15 bases separating them. This CDR3 contains 14 residues. CDR1 SNHLY and CDR2 FYNNEI come from the germline V gene. Authors' methods: Quantification of nucleated cells was approximated via reference gene primer amplification. TCRdb's copy holds only in-frame clones and misses some; the assay was immunoSEQ multiplex PCR. Clone size and the V and J calls come from that table; the DNA yielded D and trimming. Of 200,000 to 250,000 clones listed, about 82% are singletons. The sequence derives from an elderly man with acute or convalescent COVID-19. The chain carries TRBV2 and TRBJ2-7; no firm D call. The sample comprised peripheral blood. The CDR3 coding sequence is TGTGCCAGCAATACCCTAGACGGTCCCTACGAGCAGTACTTC. Its translation: CASNTLDGPYEQYF.